This record looks at one T cell receptor beta chain sequence and its context. Researchers amplified the TCR beta CDR3 regions from RNA transcripts. The HTBI primer set served for first-round RT-PCR of the TCR CDR3. TCRdb redid the calling of the multiplex PCR reads with MiXCR, one entry per CDR3 protein. Among more than 500,000 distinct CDR3 sequences, about 16% were seen once, and the ten largest hold 25% to 30%. The data stem from a study of T cells in Graves' hyperthyroidism and ophthalmopathy. This CDR3 has 16 amino acids. Trimming removed 8 bases from V and 1 base from J; junction bases left unmatched: 10. Germline V lookup: CDR1 DFQATT, CDR2 SNEGSKA (reference sequence).

This sequence was found in a woman under 40 with Graves' ophthalmopathy. The specimen sequenced was blood. The chain recombines TRBV20-1 with TRBJ2-4, with 11 bases identical to TRBD2. The CDR3 nucleotides read TGCAGTTCTCTAGCGGGAGGAGGGGGGGCCAAAAACATTCAGTACTTC. It specifies CSSLAGGGGAKNIQYF.